Listed below are T cell receptor beta chains from one sample, sequenced in a study of T cell responses to AZD1222 COVID-19 vaccine. Sequenced by immunoSEQ multiplex PCR; TCRdb stores in-frame clones only, minus some. The profile shows some 180,000 clones, around 89% of them singletons. The sequencing here drew on peripheral blood, taken on day 0 of AZD1222 vaccination. These receptors all come from an adult in good health. Both conserved end residues are part of each CDR3. D genes are given only for firm matches. Not every row has a clone size; where given, it reads once, few, many or a size class.

cdr3_aa cdr3_nt j_call d_call v_call clone_size
CASSLVQGIAFF TGTGCCAGCAGCTTAGTACAGGGTATTGCTTTCTTT TRBJ1-1 . TRBV7-2 .
CASSLDRGWGEQYF TGCGCCAGCAGCTTGGACAGGGGCTGGGGCGAGCAGTACTTC TRBJ2-7 TRBD1 TRBV4-1 .
CASSLGSNEKLFF TGTGCCAGCAGCTTAGGCAGTAATGAAAAACTGTTTTTT TRBJ1-4 . TRBV7-2 once
CASSVGTTEAFF TGTGCCAGCAGCGTGGGGACCACTGAAGCTTTCTTT TRBJ1-1 . TRBV7-9 .
CASSLGGIGHYGYTF TGTGCCAGCAGCCTGGGTGGGATTGGCCATTATGGCTACACCTTC TRBJ1-2 . TRBV7-9 .
CASSRQGATNEKLFF TGTGCCAGCAGCAGACAGGGTGCAACTAATGAAAAACTGTTTTTT TRBJ1-4 TRBD1 TRBV6-5 .
CASRDTNTGELFF TGTGCCAGCAGGGACACGAACACCGGGGAGCTGTTTTTT TRBJ2-2 . TRBV6-5 .
CASSQERVVGRGTIYF TGCGCCAGCAGCCAAGAGAGGGTGGTAGGACGAGGCACCATATATTTT TRBJ1-3 . TRBV4-1 .
CATSGGQDMNTEAFF TGTGCCACCTCAGGGGGCCAAGACATGAACACTGAAGCTTTCTTT TRBJ1-1 TRBD1 TRBV15 once
CAWSGARTSGFYNEQFF TGTGCCTGGAGTGGTGCAAGGACTAGCGGGTTTTACAATGAGCAGTTCTTC TRBJ2-1 TRBD2 TRBV30 few
CASSQDGGHPVSGNTIYF TGTGCCAGCAGCCAAGATGGGGGGCATCCAGTCTCTGGAAACACCATATATTTT TRBJ1-3 . TRBV4-2 .
CASSQERTGGYGYTF TGTGCCAGCAGCCAAGAAAGGACAGGGGGCTATGGCTACACCTTC TRBJ1-2 TRBD1 TRBV4-2 .
CASGLGGTDNQPQHF TGTGCCAGCGGTTTGGGGGGGACGGATAATCAGCCCCAGCATTTT TRBJ1-5 . TRBV2 few
CASSQVGWGGELFF TGTGCCAGCAGCCAAGTGGGGTGGGGCGGGGAGCTGTTTTTT TRBJ2-2 . TRBV4-2 .
CAIREFGAGNTIYF TGTGCCATCAGAGAATTCGGGGCCGGAAACACCATATATTTT TRBJ1-3 . TRBV10-3 .
CASSQGRGGLAIYNEQFF TGCGCCAGCAGCCAAGGGAGGGGGGGGCTAGCGATCTACAATGAGCAGTTCTTC TRBJ2-1 . TRBV4-1 .
CASSDQTDSLRGQYF TGTGCCAGCAGTGACCAGACAGATTCCCTACGAGGGCAGTACTTC TRBJ2-7 . TRBV6-1 few
CASSLNPTGSYEQYF TGTGCCAGTAGTCTTAATCCTACAGGGTCCTACGAGCAGTACTTC TRBJ2-7 . TRBV19 once
CASSVAQASGRTGYEQYF TGTGCCAGCAGCGTAGCCCAGGCTAGCGGGAGGACAGGATACGAGCAGTACTTC TRBJ2-7 TRBD2 TRBV9 .
CASSQDRGDEKLFF TGTGCCAGCAGCCAGGACAGGGGGGATGAAAAACTGTTTTTT TRBJ1-4 TRBD1 TRBV7-2 .
CASSLTSAALASPLHF TGCGCCAGCAGCTTAACATCCGCGGCCCTGGCTTCACCCCTCCACTTT TRBJ1-6 . TRBV5-1 .
CASGKGQLLAAQHF TGTGCCAGCGGCAAGGGACAGCTACTTGCGGCCCAGCATTTT TRBJ1-5 . TRBV21-1 .
CASSGGASLAFF TGTGCCAGCTCTGGAGGGGCCAGCTTGGCTTTCTTT TRBJ1-1 . TRBV18 .
CASSQQGAPEETQYF TGTGCCAGCAGTCAACAGGGGGCGCCGGAAGAGACCCAGTACTTC TRBJ2-5 TRBD1 TRBV28 .
CAISAGGGGNYGYTF TGTGCCATCAGTGCCGGGGGTGGCGGTAACTATGGCTACACCTTC TRBJ1-2 . TRBV10-3 .
CASSGQGNYEQYF TGTGCCAGCAGCGGACAGGGGAACTACGAGCAGTACTTC TRBJ2-7 TRBD1 TRBV2 few
CASSFGPGSLSYEQYF TGTGCCAGCAGCTTTGGTCCGGGGTCCCTCTCCTACGAGCAGTACTTC TRBJ2-7 . TRBV7-2 .
CASSIGAKGGSNQPQHF TGTGCCAGTAGTATTGGGGCCAAGGGCGGAAGCAATCAGCCCCAGCATTTT TRBJ1-5 . TRBV19 .
CASSLSRLPYEQYF TGTGCCAGCAGTTTATCCAGATTACCCTACGAGCAGTACTTC TRBJ2-7 . TRBV28 .
CASSLIEGAAGYTF TGTGCCAGCAGCTTGATTGAGGGGGCGGCGGGCTACACCTTC TRBJ1-2 TRBD1 TRBV5-4 .
CASSYGGEDYREQYF TGTGCCAGCAGTTACGGGGGAGAGGACTATCGGGAGCAGTACTTC TRBJ2-7 . TRBV6-2/TRBV6-3 many
CASTPGTRVDEKLFF TGTGCCAGCACCCCAGGGACCCGTGTGGATGAAAAACTGTTTTTT TRBJ1-4 . TRBV28 once
CASSLAQGRGQETQYF TGTGCCAGCAGTCTAGCTCAGGGGCGGGGACAAGAGACCCAGTACTTC TRBJ2-5 . TRBV25-1 .
CASSRSGVGDTQYF TGTGCCAGCAGCCGCTCCGGGGTAGGAGATACGCAGTATTTT TRBJ2-3 . TRBV7-2 .
CASSHEQGGTDTQYF TGTGCCAGCAGCCATGAACAGGGAGGAACAGATACGCAGTATTTT TRBJ2-3 . TRBV4-2 .
CASGRVGSNQPQHF TGTGCCAGCGGGAGGGTAGGGAGCAATCAGCCCCAGCATTTT TRBJ1-5 . TRBV2 .
CASIMRPGNGYTF TGTGCCAGCATCATGCGGCCAGGTAATGGCTACACCTTC TRBJ1-2 . TRBV6-4 .
CASSIRVTERDEQYF TGTGCCAGTAGTATCCGGGTAACCGAACGCGACGAGCAGTACTTC TRBJ2-7 . TRBV19 .
CAWSVRGYNEQFF TGTGCCTGGAGTGTACGGGGTTACAATGAGCAGTTCTTC TRBJ2-1 . TRBV30 .
CATSDLRGGELFF TGTGCCACCAGTGATCTCCGAGGCGGGGAGCTGTTTTTT TRBJ2-2 . TRBV24-1 .
CASSLSGRAGTGELFF TGCGCCAGCAGCTTGAGCGGGAGGGCCGGAACCGGGGAGCTGTTTTTT TRBJ2-2 TRBD2 TRBV4-1 .
CASSRAGTGMNTEAFF TGTGCCAGCAGCCGAGCAGGGACGGGGATGAACACTGAAGCTTTCTTT TRBJ1-1 . TRBV4-2 .
CASSIGVEQYF TGTGCCAGTAGTATAGGGGTCGAGCAGTACTTC TRBJ2-7 . TRBV19 once
CASSSEAGGPYGELFF TGTGCCAGCAGTTCCGAAGCGGGGGGGCCGTACGGGGAGCTGTTTTTT TRBJ2-2 TRBD2 TRBV27 .
CASSQGGLLSPLHF TGTGCCAGCAGCCAGGGAGGGCTACTTTCACCCCTCCACTTT TRBJ1-6 . TRBV6-6 .
CASSTNRRQPQHF TGTGCCAGCAGCACCAATCGACGTCAGCCCCAGCATTTT TRBJ1-5 . TRBV5-6 once
CASSPVKGSGEAFF TGTGCCAGCTCACCAGTAAAGGGCAGCGGTGAAGCTTTCTTT TRBJ1-1 . TRBV18 .
CASTTGSANSPLHF TGTGCCAGCACCACAGGGTCCGCAAATTCACCCCTCCACTTT TRBJ1-6 . TRBV6-5 .
CASSPDYNTGELFF TGTGCCAGCAGCCCGGACTACAACACCGGGGAGCTGTTTTTT TRBJ2-2 . TRBV7-3 .
CASSVGASGSSYEQYF TGTGCCAGCAGCGTAGGAGCGTCTGGGAGCTCCTACGAGCAGTACTTC TRBJ2-7 . TRBV9 .
CAWRKPNWRDTGELFF TGTGCCTGGAGGAAACCTAATTGGCGGGACACCGGGGAGCTGTTTTTT TRBJ2-2 . TRBV30 .
CARLKPPGQLGSRGDTIYF TGTGCCAGACTAAAGCCACCGGGACAGCTGGGTTCGAGGGGCGACACCATATATTTT TRBJ1-3 TRBD1 TRBV11-3 .
CASSRTGQGESPLHF TGTGCCAGTAGTAGAACAGGACAGGGAGAATCACCCCTCCACTTT TRBJ1-6 TRBD1 TRBV19 .
CATRPSNQPQHF TGTGCCACCCGCCCTAGCAATCAGCCCCAGCATTTT TRBJ1-5 . TRBV6-2/TRBV6-3 .
CASRLAVNTGELFF TGTGCCTCCCGCCTAGCGGTGAACACCGGGGAGCTGTTTTTT TRBJ2-2 TRBD2 TRBV6-5 .
CASSQDGQLRGSPLHF TGTGCCAGCAGCCAAGATGGACAGCTCCGGGGTTCACCCCTCCACTTT TRBJ1-6 . TRBV3-1/TRBV3-2 .
CASSLHGGAVYEQYF TGTGCCAGCAGCTTACACGGGGGGGCCGTTTACGAGCAGTACTTC TRBJ2-7 TRBD2 TRBV7-2 .
CAWSVSMPGNTIYF TGTGCCTGGAGTGTTTCTATGCCTGGAAACACCATATATTTT TRBJ1-3 . TRBV30 once
CASSWEQGSGNTIYF TGCGCCAGCAGCTGGGAGCAGGGTTCTGGAAACACCATATATTTT TRBJ1-3 . TRBV5-1 .
CASNSGTSESYEQYF TGTGCCAGTAATTCCGGGACTAGCGAATCCTACGAGCAGTACTTC TRBJ2-7 TRBD2 TRBV19 .